What follows are 31 T cell receptor beta chains derived from one specimen sequenced in a study of cytomegalovirus exposure and HLA in healthy donors. The PCR employed 60 Vbeta primers together with 13 Jbeta primers. Assay: immunoSEQ multiplex PCR; the TCRdb copy retains only in-frame clones and omits some. Of more than 150,000 clones detected, around 78% appear once; the ten largest clones hold 7%. Material: PBMCs. These receptor sequences come from a woman in her thirties or forties in good health and CMV-seropositive.

This rearrangement joins TRBV6-5 to TRBJ1-2; D is unclear. CDR1 MNHEY and CDR2 SVGAGI come from the germline V gene. The CDR3 spans 13 residues. The V end was cut by 4 bases, the J end by 0 bases, with 6 bases between. DNA for the CDR3: TGTGCCAGCAGTTGGGCAGCTAACTATGGCTACACCTTC. The encoded protein is CASSWAANYGYTF.

This clone was seen just once. The V gene is TRBV6-6, the J gene TRBJ1-2; 7 bases are a match to TRBD1. CDR3 size: 15 residues. The V gene's germline CDR1 is MNHNY and CDR2 SVGAGI (reference sequence). The V and J ends lost 2 bases and 0 bases, in that order; junction bases with no gene match: 3. CDR3 DNA sequence: TGTGCCAGCAGTTACGACAGGGATCCTAACTATGGCTACACCTTC. This encodes CASSYDRDPNYGYTF.

The DNA of the CDR3 is TGTGCCAGCAGCCCCGGTTCTAACTATGGCTACACCTTC. It yields the protein CASSPGSNYGYTF. This chain joins TRBV6-5 and TRBJ1-2; D is undetermined. Germline lookup yields CDR1 MNHEY and CDR2 SVGAGI. Trimming removed 6 bases from V and 0 bases from J, with 8 bases in between. The CDR3 contains 13 residues.

V and J are TRBV25-1 and TRBJ2-3; TRBD2 agrees at 7 bases. Germline V gene lookup returns CDR1 MGHDK and CDR2 SYGVNS. The CDR3 length is 16 residues. J gave up 2 bases and V 3 bases, and 8 bases lay outside the gene matches. CDR3: CASSEGSGVITDTQYF. The CDR3 coding sequence is TGTGCCAGCAGTGAGGGGAGCGGGGTGATCACAGATACGCAGTATTTT.

The chain carries TRBV5-6 and TRBJ2-7, with 14 bases aligning to TRBD2. The CDR3 contains 15 residues. Germline values: CDR1 SGHDT, CDR2 YYEEEE. Losses at the gene ends were 4 bases for V and 4 bases for J; bases not matched to a gene: 4. CDR3 DNA: TGTGCCAGCAGCATGACTAGCGGGGGGGCTTACGAGCAGTACTTC. Its protein product is CASSMTSGGAYEQYF.

This clone occurred once. J is TRBJ1-1 and V is TRBV7-9; tentatively, D is TRBD1 (5 bases). This CDR3 has 15 amino acids. V gave up 0 bases and J gave up 4 bases, with 12 bases separating them. From germline, CDR1 is SEHNR and CDR2 FQNEAQ (reference sequence). For the CDR3, the DNA is TGTGCCAGCAGCTTAGCGGGGGGAGGGAGCACTGAAGCTTTCTTT. Its protein product is CASSLAGGGSTEAFF.

The chain uses TRBV7-9 and TRBJ2-3, with TRBD2 identical over 10 bases. Germline lookup yields CDR1 SEHNR and CDR2 FQNEAQ (reference sequence). The ends lost 5 bases at V and 7 bases at J; junction bases unmatched: 9. The CDR3 covers 15 residues. The DNA for the CDR3 is TGTGCCAGCAGCGCAGCGGGGGGGCTTTGGAATACGCAGTATTTT. It encodes CASSAAGGLWNTQYF. Full variable domain (outside the CDR3, taken from reference TRBV7-9 and TRBJ2-3): DTGVSQNPRHKITKRGQNVTFRCDPISEHNRLYWYRQTLGQGPEFLTYFQNEAQLEKSRLLSDRFSAERPKGSFSTLEIQRTEQGDSAMYLCASSAAGGLWNTQYFGPGTRLTVL.

This clone was seen only once. The V gene is TRBV6-7, the J gene TRBJ2-1; 9 bases match TRBD2. TRBV6-7 belongs to the ORF category, with a function that is uncertain. The length of the CDR3 is 12 residues. V was pared by 10 bases and J by 10 bases, with 8 bases of the junction left unmatched. CDR3 DNA sequence: TGTGCCACTCCTCTAGCGGGACCCGAGCAGTTCTTC. Its translation is CATPLAGPEQFF.

The V and J genes are TRBV7-2 and TRBJ1-2, with 12 bases that match TRBD1. The J segment lost 3 bases and the V segment lost 1 base, leaving 12 bases of the junction unmatched. The CDR3 contains 19 residues. From germline, CDR1 is SGHTA and CDR2 FQGNSA. Here the CDR3 DNA reads TGTGCCAGCAGCTTAGGGGGCGGGACAGGGGGCTATAGGGACTATGGCTACACCTTC. Protein product: CASSLGGGTGGYRDYGYTF.

This sequence joins TRBV5-8 and TRBJ1-2; 8 bases agree with TRBD1. Germline V gene sequence: CDR1 SGHTS, CDR2 YDEGEE. The CDR3 has 15 residues. The V segment lost 4 bases and the J segment 4 bases; nucleotides outside the gene matches: 9. The CDR3 is CASSLRGQRSYGYTF. The CDR3, as DNA: TGTGCCAGCAGCCTCAGGGGGCAGAGAAGCTATGGCTACACCTTC. The whole variable domain, remainder taken from reference TRBV5-8 and TRBJ1-2, is EAGVTQSPTHLIKTRGQQATLRCSPISGHTSVYWYQQALGLGLQFLLWYDEGEERNRGNFPPRFSGRQFPNYSSELNVNALELEDSALYLCASSLRGQRSYGYTFGSGTRLTVV.

This clone was found once. This chain uses TRBV19 with TRBJ2-1; TRBD1 aligns across 11 bases. Trimming took 5 bases from V and 6 from J; bases not matched to a gene: 6. This CDR3 contains 15 residues. CDR1 and CDR2 (germline): LNHDA, SQIVND (reference sequence). CDR3 nucleotide sequence: TGTGCCAGTAGTGAACCGGGACAGGGGGGCAATGAGCAGTTCTTC. It codes for CASSEPGQGGNEQFF.

The CDR3 bases are TGTGCCAGCAGCCCCGGACAGGTCGGGCAGCCCCAGCATTTT. Protein product: CASSPGQVGQPQHF. The V and J genes are TRBV9 and TRBJ1-5, with 7 bases matching TRBD1. This CDR3 is built from 14 residues. V lost 4 bases and J lost 7; bases outside the gene matches: 8. Germline values: CDR1 SGDLS, CDR2 YYNGEE.

The chain joins TRBV5-4 to TRBJ1-2; D perhaps matches TRBD1 (6 bases). The CDR3 is made up of 14 amino acids. Trimming pared 4 bases from V and 5 bases from J, leaving 15 bases between. CDR1 and CDR2 from the germline V gene are SGHNT and YYREEE (reference sequence). The CDR3 nucleotides are TGTGCCAGCAGCCCTGACAGGAACCTATATGGCTACACCTTC. Translated, it gives CASSPDRNLYGYTF.

The genes are TRBV4-1 and TRBJ1-6; D is perhaps TRBD1 (5 bases). The CDR3 runs 15 residues. The V gene lost 1 base and the J gene lost 7 bases, with 11 bases spanning the gap. Germline V CDR1 and CDR2: MGHRA, YSYEKL. The CDR3: CASSQVSGGNSPLHF. The CDR3 bases are TGCGCCAGCAGCCAAGTTTCCGGGGGGAATTCACCCCTCCACTTT.

This chain connects TRBV7-8 to TRBJ2-2; 9 bases map to TRBD2. This CDR3 is 15 amino acids long. Germline values: CDR1 SGHVS, CDR2 FQNEAQ. V was clipped by 7 bases and J by 2 bases; unmatched bases: 5. The CDR3 is CASIHSGGNTGELFF. The CDR3 nucleotides read TGTGCCAGCATCCATAGCGGGGGTAACACCGGGGAGCTGTTTTTT.

This CDR3 reads CASSAQGAPDTEAFF. The CDR3 DNA is TGTGCCAGCAGTGCGCAGGGGGCGCCGGACACTGAAGCTTTCTTT. The V call is TRBV6-1, the J call TRBJ1-1; 8 nucleotides agree with TRBD1. The CDR3 totals 15 residues. With 4 bases clipped from V and 3 bases from J, the junction kept 7 bases outside the gene matches. CDR1 MNHNS and CDR2 SASEGT come from the germline V gene.

The V and J genes are TRBV2 and TRBJ2-7; the match to TRBD1 covers 8 bases. Germline values: CDR1 SNHLY, CDR2 FYNNEI. This CDR3 region has 14 residues. Trimming removed 6 bases from V and 3 bases from J; junction bases left unmatched: 7. The chain's CDR3 is CASRRTGRDYEQYF. CDR3 nucleotides: TGTGCCAGCAGACGGACAGGGAGAGACTACGAGCAGTACTTC.

The chain links TRBV28 to TRBJ1-2; no definite D call. The germline V gene encodes CDR1 MDHEN and CDR2 SYDVKM. The CDR3 totals 12 residues. With 6 bases removed from V and 0 bases from J, the gap between germline ends came to 5 bases. The CDR3 DNA follows: TGTGCCAGCAGGGCAGCTAACTATGGCTACACCTTC. Encoded protein: CASRAANYGYTF.

V is TRBV6-6 and J is TRBJ2-2, with 12 bases that match TRBD1. Germline assignment: CDR1 MNHNY and CDR2 SVGAGI (reference sequence). This CDR3 contains 13 residues. Trimming removed 9 bases from V and 6 bases from J; junction bases left unmatched: 2. CDR3 sequence (DNA): TGTGCCAGTCGGGACAGGGGGCCCGGGGAGCTGTTTTTT. Encoded protein: CASRDRGPGELFF.

This chain uses TRBV5-5 with TRBJ2-5, with TRBD1 as a possible D gene (6 bases). Germline assignment: CDR1 SGHKS and CDR2 YYEKEE (reference sequence). With 3 bases removed from V and 5 bases from J, the gap between germline ends came to 14 bases. This CDR3 comprises 14 residues. The chain's CDR3 is CASSYPTGLETQYF. CDR3 DNA: TGTGCCAGCAGCTACCCGACAGGTTTGGAGACCCAGTACTTC.

The CDR3 reads CASSAPHISPYGYTF. CDR3 bases: TGTGCCAGCAGTGCCCCACACATCTCACCCTATGGCTACACCTTC. The V and J genes are TRBV6-4 and TRBJ1-2; no definite D call. The CDR3 covers 15 residues. Germline-derived CDR1 and CDR2 are MRHNA and SNTAGT. V lost 4 bases to trimming and J lost 4 bases, with 16 bases between them.

This chain joins TRBV29-1 and TRBJ1-1; D is possibly TRBD1 (6 bases). Deletions cut 1 base from V and 4 bases from J, with 13 bases between. The CDR3 extends over 14 amino acids. From germline, CDR1 is SQVTM and CDR2 ANQGSEA. CDR3 region: CSVEVGGGGTEAFF. CDR3 DNA: TGCAGCGTTGAAGTGGGGGGAGGGGGCACTGAAGCTTTCTTT.

The chain couples TRBV19 to TRBJ1-6; no definite D call. V lost 5 bases to trimming and J lost 0 bases, with 8 bases between them. CDR3 length: 15 amino acids. Germline loops: CDR1 LNHDA, CDR2 SQIVND (reference sequence). The CDR3, as DNA: TGTGCCAGTAGTTCCAGCGCCTCCTATAATTCACCCCTCCACTTT. Protein product: CASSSSASYNSPLHF.

This chain connects TRBV5-8 to TRBJ1-1; D unresolved. The CDR3 has 15 residues. Trimming removed 6 bases at V and 1 base at J, with 16 bases between. The germline V gene has CDR1 SGHTS and CDR2 YDEGEE. The CDR3 spells CASIIRSGANTEAFF. As DNA, the CDR3 is TGTGCCAGCATCATTCGATCCGGAGCGAACACTGAAGCTTTCTTT.

J is TRBJ1-2 and V is TRBV4-1; maybe TRBD1 (6 bases). CDR3 size: 15 residues. CDR1 and CDR2 from the germline V gene are MGHRA and YSYEKL. The ends were cut back, 0 bases at V and 5 bases at J, with 13 bases in the middle. The CDR3 region has the DNA TGCGCCAGCAGCCAAGAAGGCGCCAGGGGTTATGGCTACACCTTC. Protein: CASSQEGARGYGYTF.

V is TRBV27 and J is TRBJ2-7; D not resolved. Germline CDR1 is MNHEY and CDR2 is SMNVEV (reference sequence). The length of the CDR3 is 12 residues. Trimming took 7 bases from V and 0 from J, leaving 7 bases between them. CDR3 region: CASNGSSYEQYF. As DNA, the CDR3 is TGTGCCAGCAATGGCTCCTCCTACGAGCAGTACTTC.

This chain links TRBV11-2 with TRBJ2-7; D is unclear. The CDR3 spans 15 residues. Trimming pared 8 bases from V and 0 bases from J, leaving 17 bases between. The germline V gene encodes CDR1 SGHAT and CDR2 FQNNGV. CDR3 loop: CASALTDSSSYEQYF. In DNA form, the CDR3 reads TGTGCCAGCGCCTTAACTGATTCTAGCTCCTACGAGCAGTACTTC.

The chain is built from TRBV30 and TRBJ1-3; TRBD1 might be the D (6 bases). The length of the CDR3 is 13 residues. From germline, CDR1 is GTSNPN and CDR2 SVGIG (reference sequence). The V gene lost 2 bases and the J gene lost 6 bases, with 11 bases spanning the gap. The CDR3 coding sequence is TGTGCCTGGAGTACGGGGGGCGAAAACACCATATATTTT. Translating it yields CAWSTGGENTIYF.

V usage is TRBV7-3 and J usage is TRBJ2-5; 9 bases are shared with TRBD2. V lost 2 bases to trimming and J lost 1 base; unmatched junction nucleotides: 2. The V gene's germline CDR1 is SGHTA and CDR2 FQGTGA. The CDR3 is made up of 15 amino acids. CDR3 region: CASSLASGAQETQYF. Written as DNA, the CDR3 is TGTGCCAGCAGCTTAGCTAGCGGGGCCCAAGAGACCCAGTACTTC. Full variable domain (rest looked up from reference TRBV7-3 and TRBJ2-5): GAGVSQTPSNKVTEKGKYVELRCDPISGHTALYWYRQSLGQGPEFLIYFQGTGAADDSGLPNDRFFAVRPEGSVSTLKIQRTERGDSAVYLCASSLASGAQETQYFGPGTRLLVL.

The genes are TRBV6-1 and TRBJ2-3, with 8 bases aligning to TRBD1. CDR1 and CDR2 from the germline V gene are MNHNS and SASEGT. Losses at the gene ends were 6 bases for V and 2 bases for J; bases not matched to a gene: 1. This CDR3 has 13 residues. The CDR3 DNA reads TGTGCCAGCAGGACAGGGGTCACAGATACGCAGTATTTT. It specifies CASRTGVTDTQYF.

On this clone: One end of the junction fails to match germline, which may point to a read error. The chain's CDR3 is CASSYSSGEQYF. Written as DNA, the CDR3 is TGTGCCAGCAGCTACTCCTCGGGTGAGCAGTACTTC. The gene calls are TRBV6-6 and TRBJ2-7; D unresolved. This CDR3 region has 12 residues. In germline, CDR1 is MNHNY, CDR2 SVGAGI (reference sequence).